This T cell receptor beta chain was sequenced in a study of metastatic and nonmetastatic thyroid tumors. Study summary: It was across blood and tumor or nodule tissue from malignant and benign thyroid patients that repertoires were compared. Study conclusions and caveats: Reports indicated that malignant thyroid tumors showed significantly higher TCR beta diversity than benign nodules did, in blood and tumor.

The authors' processing: Clinicopathological groups differed in CDR3, with these differences serving to build a distant-metastasis classifier for papillary thyroid cancer. TCRdb reanalyzed the PCR reads via MiXCR. These V and J calls are TCRdb output, not the study's own analysis. Of about 5,200 clones in the sample, over 35% were seen once. Not a single patient had been given any form of treatment at any point before undergoing thyroid surgery. In this sample, this clone is large. The antigen remains undetermined. Germline CDR1 reads DFQATT; CDR2 reads SNEGSKA (reference sequence). Trimming at V came to 6 bases and at J to 3 bases, leaving 3 bases not matched to a gene. This CDR3 contains 14 residues.

This chain connects TRBV20-1 to TRBJ2-1, with 12 positions matching TRBD2. This receptor was obtained from a male donor with papillary thyroid cancer or a benign thyroid nodule (not recorded which). Some clones in this sample may be carry-over from other donors' samples. Specimen: tumor tissue. CDR3 DNA: TGCAGTGCCACTAGCGGGGGGAGCTACAATGAGCAGTTCTTC. Residues: CSATSGGSYNEQFF.